Below, one T cell receptor (beta chain) is given with its context. Its recognized antigen is unknown. No much larger clone is present one base from it, and per-base qualities are unavailable. Sorted T cell subsets were CFSE-labeled and co-cultured for around five days with allogeneic regulatory or mature dendritic cells at a 1:10 DC:T ratio. FACS was used to sort naive T cells as CD45RA+ cells and memory T cells as CD45RO+ CD4+ or CD8+ cells. T cells for TCR sequencing came from two healthy control subjects. Genomic DNA was extracted with the Qiagen DNeasy Blood & Tissue Kit. TCRbeta CDR3 regions were amplified by multiplexed two-step PCR using Vbeta-specific forward primers and Jbeta-specific reverse primers. Through the immunoSEQ service, TCRbeta libraries were sequenced on an Illumina instrument. As for how the authors treated the data: IMGT annotation was used to assign V, D and J genes, and synthetic CDR3 analogues were used to correct the counts for multiplex PCR bias. The immunoSEQ Analyzer calculated repertoire clonality as one minus the normalized Shannon entropy. Clonal expansion was defined using Fisher's exact test with Benjamini-Hochberg false discovery rate control and a two-tailed threshold of P<0.01. What TCRdb holds here is the immuneACCESS table cut down to in-frame rearrangements. Part of the clones is not present; checked against another copy, under half of the missing clones reflect an unresolved V gene, and the others are unexplained. V, J and clone size are taken as reported in that table, and D and trimming were inferred from the DNA itself. The sample contains fewer than 8,500 clones, roughly 67% of them found a single time. The leading ten clones occupy 3% to 4% of the sample.

This sample is part of a study of regulatory dendritic cells for organ transplantation (dated by TCRdb to the late 2010s). As for the study more broadly: Regulatory dendritic cells were generated from monocytes cultured with vitamin D3 on days 0 and 4 and IL-10 on day 4. On day 6, LPS was added to the DC cultures to test how the DCs responded to a strong maturation-inducing agent. Before and after allostimulation with regulatory or mature dendritic cells, TCRbeta repertoires were sequenced from sorted naive and memory CD4+ and CD8+ T cells.

The study at large found these results: In both subjects, allostimulation led to expansion of memory CD8+ clones, although regulatory dendritic cells appeared to cause more limited expansion than mature dendritic cells did. Naive CD4+ and CD8+ T cells showed highly diverse repertoires, whereas memory cells were less diverse and memory CD8+ cells were the most oligoclonal. The authors pointed out considerable heterogeneity between individuals in the alloreactive memory CD8+ T cell pool, and only a couple of subjects were sequenced. Among the resting subsets, memory CD8+ T cells contained the most alloreactive TCR clonotypes.

The junction carries 12 bases between V and J, which are trimmed by 6 bases and 9 bases respectively. The CDR3 numbers 12 residues from cysteine through phenylalanine. Only the CDR3 DNA stays, 36 bases, in frame from base 1. Via the germline V gene (reference sequence), CDR1 is MNHNY and CDR2 SVGAGI. The source of this sequence is a human donor in good health. The sample comprised memory CD4+ T cells from blood cultured with dendritic cells. According to the study, the label for this sample's cell subset or site signals: CD45RO+ memory T cells. The sequence joins TRBV6-6 to TRBJ2-1; the D region possibly corresponds to TRBD1 (5 bases align). The nucleotide sequence is TGTGCCAGCAGCACGGACAACCCTGAGCAGTTCTTC. This yields the protein CASSTDNPEQFF.